Each of the 11 T cell receptor beta chains below was sequenced from the same sample in a study of breast tumors, draining lymph nodes, adjacent tissues. TCRdb reprocessed the multiplex PCR reads via MiXCR and lists one record per CDR3 protein. The sample contains 85,000 to 120,000 distinct CDR3 sequences, more than 30% of which appear only once. Breast cancer patients provided tissue from their axillary draining lymph nodes. The specimen was axillary lymph node tissue. These receptors were collected from a female donor with breast cancer. Some clones in this sample may be carry-over from other donors' samples.

In this sample, this clonotype turned up many times. The chain is built from TRBV20-1 and TRBJ2-1; D might be TRBD1 (5 bases). Germline CDR1 is DFQATT and CDR2 is SNEGSKA (reference sequence). V shed 0 bases and J shed 8 bases, with 11 bases lying between them. The CDR3 sequence is 13 residues long. The CDR3 coding sequence is TGCAGTGCTAGAGATCCAGGGTACGATGAGCAGTTCTTC. This sequence encodes CSARDPGYDEQFF.

This clonotype was counted at least ten times. The V gene is TRBV24-1, the J gene TRBJ2-3; 8 bases map to TRBD1. Germline V gene data show CDR1 as KGHDR and CDR2 as SFDVKD. This CDR3 has 17 residues. The trim removed 4 bases at V and 0 bases at J, leaving 8 bases unmatched. The CDR3 is CATSDPGQGGSTDTQYF. The CDR3 DNA reads as TGTGCCACCAGTGACCCCGGACAGGGAGGTAGCACAGATACGCAGTATTTT.

Notes on this clonotype: A read error may explain this, as a much larger clone is one base away. J is TRBJ2-1 and V is TRBV5-4; a possible D gene is TRBD2 (5 bases). The CDR3 length is 15 residues. V was shortened by 1 base and J by 2 bases, with 10 bases between the two germline ends. Germline-derived CDR1 and CDR2 are SGHNT and YYREEE (reference sequence). The CDR3 loop is CASSLTRGPYNEQFF. The CDR3 coding sequence is TGTGCCAGCAGCTTGACCCGAGGGCCCTACAATGAGCAGTTCTTC.

This clonotype occurred many times. The genes are TRBV6-6 and TRBJ2-2; D is tentatively TRBD1 or TRBD2 (5 bases each). In germline, CDR1 is MNHNY, CDR2 SVGAGI (reference sequence). V shed 8 bases and J shed 1 base, with 14 bases lying between them. The CDR3 runs 15 residues. The CDR3 DNA reads TGTGCCAGCGCACGGGGCCCACTGAACACCGGGGAGCTGTTTTTT. This gives the protein CASARGPLNTGELFF.

As for this clonotype: A much bigger clone sits one base away, suggesting this may be a read error. This chain connects TRBV6-5 to TRBJ2-7, with 9 positions matching TRBD2. The germline CDR1 and CDR2 sequences are MNHEY and SVGAGI. The ends lost 8 bases at V and 0 bases at J; junction bases unmatched: 11. The CDR3 is 16 amino acids. Here the CDR3 DNA reads TGTGCCAGCGGGCACAACCTAGCGGGGAGCTCCTACGAGCAGTACTTC. Translation gives CASGHNLAGSSYEQYF.

This clonotype was seen many times. J is TRBJ2-5 and V is TRBV18, with 7 bases that match TRBD2. V gave up 4 bases and J gave up 2 bases; unmatched junction bases: 7. Germline V gene sequence: CDR1 KGHSH, CDR2 LQKENI. The CDR3 covers 15 residues. CDR3 sequence: CASSRRGGKQETQYF. As DNA, the CDR3 is TGTGCCAGCTCACGACGCGGGGGAAAACAAGAGACCCAGTACTTC.

The genes are TRBV5-1 and TRBJ1-4; 9 bases line up with TRBD1. Germline V gives CDR1 SGHRS, CDR2 YFSETQ. The length of the CDR3 is 14 residues. With 4 bases clipped from V and 5 bases from J, the junction kept 3 bases outside the gene matches. The CDR3 is CASSPGTGNEKLFF. In nucleotides, the CDR3 is TGCGCCAGCAGCCCCGGGACAGGGAATGAAAAACTGTTTTTT.

Many counts were recorded for this clonotype. CDR3 amino acids: CSARRTSRDIQYF. CDR3 coding DNA: TGCAGTGCTAGACGAACCTCGCGCGACATTCAGTACTTC. The chain has TRBV20-1 and TRBJ2-4; D not certain. The CDR3 is 13 amino acids. CDR1 DFQATT and CDR2 SNEGSKA come from the germline V gene (reference sequence). Trimming took off 2 bases at V and 8 bases at J, with 13 bases between the two ends.

A note on this clonotype: Germline is not matched at one junction end, which may reflect a read error. The J gene is TRBJ2-1, the V gene TRBV3-1; tentatively, D is TRBD2 (6 bases). Judging by the DNA end, TRBJ2-7 fits better; the J call may be wrong. CDR1 is LGHDT, CDR2 YNNKEL, per germline (reference sequence). The CDR3 is 14 amino acids. The CDR3 reads CASSLGRFYNEQYF. CDR3 nucleotides: TGCGCCAGCAGCCTCGGGAGATTCTACAATGAGCAGTACTTC.

V and J are TRBV20-1 and TRBJ2-3; D is perhaps TRBD1 or TRBD2 (5 bases each). Germline-derived CDR1 and CDR2 are DFQATT and SNEGSKA (reference sequence). The CDR3 is 12 amino acids. Trimming stripped 6 bases from V and 5 bases from J, with 12 bases between. Here the CDR3 DNA reads TGCAGTGCAGGGACGGCGGGAGATACGCAGTATTTT. Its protein is CSAGTAGDTQYF.

The rearrangement joins TRBV19 to TRBJ1-1; D remains ambiguous. CDR3 length equals 16 residues. V was clipped by 6 bases and J by 1 base, with 18 bases between them. Germline values: CDR1 LNHDA, CDR2 SQIVND (reference sequence). The CDR3 DNA is TGTGCCAGTAGGAGCCAGCAAGCACTCGAGAACACTGAAGCTTTCTTT. This translates into CASRSQQALENTEAFF.